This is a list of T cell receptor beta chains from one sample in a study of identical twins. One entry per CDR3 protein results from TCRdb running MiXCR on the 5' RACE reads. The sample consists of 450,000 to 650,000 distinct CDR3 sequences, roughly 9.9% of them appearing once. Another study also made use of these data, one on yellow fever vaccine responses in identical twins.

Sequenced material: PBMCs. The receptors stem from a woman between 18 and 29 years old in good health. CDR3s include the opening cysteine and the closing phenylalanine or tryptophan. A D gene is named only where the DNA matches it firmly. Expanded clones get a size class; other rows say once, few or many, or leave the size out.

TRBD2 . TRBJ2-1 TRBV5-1 TGCCCCAGCAGCACCGGGACTAGCGGGGGAAATGAGCAGTTCTTC CPSSTGTSGGNEQFF
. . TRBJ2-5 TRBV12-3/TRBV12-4 TGTGCCAGCAGTTTAAAGGTGTCTACAGGCCTCACCTACCTCCAAGAGACCCAGTACTTC CASSLKVSTGLTYLQETQYF
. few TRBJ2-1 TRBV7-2 TGTGCCAGCAGCTTCGGACGGGGAAGAGGAAATGAGCAGTTCTTC CASSFGRGRGNEQFF
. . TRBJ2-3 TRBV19 TGTGCCAGTAGTATGAGGAAACTGTCGGATACGCAGTATTTT CASSMRKLSDTQYF
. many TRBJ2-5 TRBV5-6 TGTGCCAGCAGGGTGGGGGGCCCCGTGGAGACCCAGTACTTC CASRVGGPVETQYF
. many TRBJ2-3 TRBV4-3 TGCGCCAGCAGCCAAGAGTACAGCGGACCCACAGATACGCAGTATTTT CASSQEYSGPTDTQYF
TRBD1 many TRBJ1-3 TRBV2 TGTGCCAGCAGTACGGGACAGAGACTCTCTGGAAACACCATATATTTT CASSTGQRLSGNTIYF
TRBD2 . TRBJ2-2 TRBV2 TGTGCCAGCAGTGATCCCCCGGCCACTAGCGGCGCAAGCGGGGAGCTGTTTTTT CASSDPPATSGASGELFF
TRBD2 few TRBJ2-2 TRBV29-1 TGCAGCGTTGGGGGGGGTGATCTTCCCACCGGGGAGCTGTTTTTT CSVGGGDLPTGELFF
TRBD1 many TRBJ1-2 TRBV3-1 TGTGCCAGCAGCCAAGGACAGGGGGCGGTTGGCTACACCTTC CASSQGQGAVGYTF
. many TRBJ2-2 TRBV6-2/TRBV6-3 TGTGCCAGCAGTCCTTTGGGGTCCACCGGGGAGCTGTTTTTT CASSPLGSTGELFF
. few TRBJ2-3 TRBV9 TGTGCCAGCAGCGATACTAGACCCACAGATACGCAGTATTTT CASSDTRPTDTQYF
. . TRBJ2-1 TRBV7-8 TGTGCCAGCAGCTTAGGTCCTCTGTTAGCAGAGCAGTTCTTC CASSLGPLLAEQFF
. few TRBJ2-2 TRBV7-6 TGTGCCAGCAGCACCCCCAGGGGCACCGGGGAGCTGTTTTTT CASSTPRGTGELFF
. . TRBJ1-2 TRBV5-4 TGTGCCAGCAGTCTGATGTCGGAGCTTCTCTTC CASSLMSELLF